Below, 9 T cell receptor beta chains from the same sample are listed, as sequenced in a study of blood T cell repertoires in COVID-19. Clones were sequenced by immunoSEQ multiplex PCR, and TCRdb holds only the in-frame ones, with some missing. Of roughly 330,000 clones in the sample, approximately 84% were seen once. Input material: PBMCs or T cells enriched from blood (not recorded which). These receptors were taken from a woman under 30 who had recovered from COVID-19.

This rearrangement joins TRBV13 to TRBJ1-2; TRBD1 matches 7 bases. This CDR3 spans 14 amino acids. Per germline, CDR1 PRHDT and CDR2 FYEKMQ (reference sequence). V dropped 5 bases and J dropped 4; count of bases not matched to a gene: 7. The CDR3 protein is CASSVLQGSYGYTF. For the CDR3, the DNA is TGTGCCAGCAGCGTACTACAGGGGAGCTATGGCTACACCTTC.

This chain joins TRBV28 and TRBJ1-1, with D possibly being TRBD1 (6 bases). V was cut by 2 bases and J by 10 bases, with 11 bases left in between. The V gene's germline CDR1 is MDHEN and CDR2 SYDVKM. This CDR3 contains 12 residues. This CDR3 is CASSLPGHVAFF. Here the CDR3 DNA reads TGTGCCAGCAGTTTACCGGGACACGTAGCTTTCTTT. Combining the CDR3 with reference TRBV28 and TRBJ1-1 gives the whole variable domain DVKVTQSSRYLVKRTGEKVFLECVQDMDHENMFWYRQDPGLGLRLIYFSYDVKMKEKGDIPEGYSVSREKKERFSLILESASTNQTSMYLCASSLPGHVAFFGQGTRLTVV.

This sequence joins TRBV4-1 and TRBJ2-1; tentatively, D is TRBD2 (5 bases). This CDR3 contains 14 residues. The ends were cut back, 2 bases at V and 7 bases at J, with 12 bases in the middle. Germline values: CDR1 MGHRA, CDR2 YSYEKL. This CDR3 is CASSQSTGFNEQFF. The CDR3 DNA sequence: TGCGCCAGCAGCCAAAGTACGGGGTTTAATGAGCAGTTCTTC.

About this clone itself: At one boundary the junction diverges from the germline segment, which might be a read error. The chain has TRBV28 and TRBJ1-2; TRBD1 agrees at 12 bases. The CDR3 contains 12 residues. In germline, CDR1 is MDHEN, CDR2 SYDVKM. In DNA, the CDR3 is TGTGCCAGCAGTCTCTCGGGACAGGGGGCCTCCTTC. Amino acids: CASSLSGQGASF.

This clone has just one count. The chain couples TRBV5-1 to TRBJ2-2; 13 bases match TRBD2. Germline CDR1 reads SGHRS; CDR2 reads YFSETQ. With V trimmed by 3 bases and J by 2 bases, 10 bases remained unmatched. The CDR3 consists of 19 residues. In nucleotides, the CDR3 is TGCGCCAGCAGCTCCCCATGGGGGACTAGCGGGATTAACACCGGGGAGCTGTTTTTT. Translated, it gives CASSSPWGTSGINTGELFF.

The chain uses TRBV2 and TRBJ1-5; 7 positions agree with TRBD1. After removal of 6 bases from V and 6 bases from J, the junction contained 11 bases not matched to a gene. Per the germline V gene, CDR1 is SNHLY and CDR2 is FYNNEI. This CDR3 comprises 15 residues. The CDR3 DNA reads as TGTGCCAGCAGCGTAGGGACAGTCGGTGTTCAGCCCCAGCATTTT. As protein: CASSVGTVGVQPQHF.

The chain uses TRBV30 and TRBJ2-2; D possibly corresponds to TRBD1 (6 bases). The germline CDR1 and CDR2 sequences are GTSNPN and SVGIG (reference sequence). Trimming took off 4 bases at V and 6 bases at J, with 6 bases between the two ends. The CDR3 has 11 amino acids. DNA for the CDR3: TGTGCCTGGAACAGGGCCGGGGAGCTGTTTTTT. This codes for CAWNRAGELFF.

The chain couples TRBV11-2 to TRBJ2-3; 7 positions agree with TRBD2. The germline gives CDR1 SGHAT, CDR2 FQNNGV. V shed 2 bases, J shed 0 bases, and the junction held 5 bases outside the gene matches. The CDR3 loop spans 16 amino acids. The CDR3 sequence is CASSLMVGGSTDTQYF. The DNA for the CDR3 is TGTGCCAGCAGCTTAATGGTGGGGGGGAGCACAGATACGCAGTATTTT.

A note on this clone: Other DNA sequences in the sample encode the same CDR3. The chain recombines TRBV5-1 with TRBJ2-7; D gene ambiguous. V dropped 3 bases and J dropped 1 base, with 2 bases sitting between them. This CDR3 comprises 11 residues. Germline V gene data show CDR1 as SGHRS and CDR2 as YFSETQ. The CDR3 region is CASSSSYEQYF. The DNA for the CDR3 is TGCGCCAGCAGCTCGTCCTACGAGCAGTACTTC.